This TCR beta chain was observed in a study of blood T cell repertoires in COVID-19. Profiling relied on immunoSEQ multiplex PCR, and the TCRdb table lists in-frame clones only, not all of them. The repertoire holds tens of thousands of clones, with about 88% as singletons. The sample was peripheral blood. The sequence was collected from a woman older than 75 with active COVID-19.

The CDR3 sequence is CASSVIASGRGYNEQFF. In DNA, the CDR3 is TGTGCCAGCAGCGTAATCGCTAGCGGGAGGGGTTACAATGAGCAGTTCTTC. The J gene is TRBJ2-1, the V gene TRBV9; 12 bases align to TRBD2. V lost 1 base to trimming and J lost 4 bases; unmatched junction nucleotides: 6. The CDR3 is 17 residues long. Germline V CDR1 and CDR2: SGDLS, YYNGEE.